This section outlines one T cell receptor (beta chain) sequence together with its context. The target antigen is unknown. This sample stems from a study of shared clonotypes between healthy human individuals. On the study more broadly: The donor pool was made up of two women and three men aged 18 to 49. Points from the study as a whole: In this cohort, only blood was sampled, and tissue repertoires likely differ. The donor pool, a small one, limited the genetic and exposure-history diversity represented.

The CDR3 consists of 13 residues. The trim removed 4 bases at V and 7 bases at J, leaving 3 bases unmatched. The germline CDR1 and CDR2 sequences are MGHDK and SYGVNS. Original methodology: Junction-only immunoSEQ sequences carried no quality scores, so filtering differed. Method: immunoSEQ multiplex PCR; TCRdb's copy keeps in-frame clones and lacks some. V and J calls and clone size come straight from that table; D and trimming were deduced from the DNA. The repertoire has about 1.5 million clones, nearly 99% of them found once; the top ten carry about 0.42%. What was sequenced was naive CD4+ T cells sorted from blood. Subset here: CD45RA+ positively selected. This clonotype was obtained from a young man in good health. J is TRBJ2-2 and V is TRBV25-1, with 7 bases aligning to TRBD2. The chain's CDR3 is CASSVGGHGELFF. The DNA for the CDR3 is TGTGCCAGCAGTGTGGGAGGGCACGGGGAGCTGTTTTTT.